This T cell receptor (beta chain) was profiled in a study of spatial heterogeneity in lung cancer. Time point specified: sample taken at primary tumor resection. Tumor, nontumor lung or frozen PBMC supplied whole RNA that was sequenced unsorted. TCRdb re-called the 5' RACE reads with MiXCR, one entry per CDR3 protein. The sample shows around 92,000 distinct CDR3 sequences, roughly 12% of them seen only once. The clonotype originates from a male donor with early-stage non-small cell lung cancer. Here the sequenced sample was PBMCs, taken at surgery.

The DNA of the CDR3 is TGTGCCAGCACCCCGGCGGCCCTTAACTATGGCTACACCTTC. Encoded protein: CASTPAALNYGYTF. The rearrangement joins TRBV2 to TRBJ1-2; D ambiguous. The CDR3 spans 14 residues. Germline assignment: CDR1 SNHLY and CDR2 FYNNEI. V was pared by 7 bases and J by 1 base, with 13 bases between.